What follows are 27 T cell receptor beta chains derived from one specimen sequenced in a study of regulatory T cells in long-lasting Graves disease. Time point described: newly diagnosed GD, antithyroid drugs for less than 3 months. PBMCs provided the RNA from which the TCR library was made. Building the TCR beta libraries relied on iRepertoire HTBI primers, and CDR3 regions underwent Arm-PCR. TCRdb reprocessed the multiplex PCR reads with MiXCR, giving one entry per CDR3 protein. The sample records 200,000 to 250,000 distinct CDR3 sequences, around 18% being singletons. The sequences come from peripheral blood mononuclear cells (PBMCs), collected at new diagnosis, from a patient treated with antithyroid drugs. The receptor source for this set is a female donor with Graves disease.

As regards this clonotype: This may be a read error, as it is one base from a much larger clone. The chain is built from TRBV6-1 and TRBJ2-7; 9 bases map to TRBD2. The CDR3 covers 15 residues. V lost 3 bases and J lost 5; bases outside the gene matches: 8. The germline gives CDR1 MNHNS, CDR2 SASEGT. This CDR3 reads CASSDPIAGDDEQYF. The CDR3 nucleotides read TGTGCCAGCAGTGACCCCATAGCGGGAGATGACGAGCAGTACTTC.

Only a few counts were recorded for this clonotype. The chain employs TRBV9 and TRBJ2-7, with unresolved D. In germline, CDR1 is SGDLS, CDR2 YYNGEE. The CDR3 is 15 amino acids. V lost 0 bases and J lost 2, with 12 bases in between. CDR3 amino acids: CASSVGWQLPYEQYF. The CDR3 nucleotides are TGTGCCAGCAGCGTAGGTTGGCAGCTACCCTACGAGCAGTACTTC.

This clonotype was seen at least ten times. The chain combines TRBV2 with TRBJ1-1, with D perhaps TRBD1 (5 bases). Between the trimmed V and J ends, which lost 0 bases and 10 bases, there was a span of 9 bases. The CDR3 spans 12 residues. Germline CDR1 SNHLY, CDR2 FYNNEI. The CDR3, as DNA: TGTGCCAGCAGTGAAGCCGTAGGGGCAGCTTTCTTT. Its protein product is CASSEAVGAAFF.

This clonotype was found many times. The V call is TRBV24-1, the J call TRBJ1-2; 9 bases line up with TRBD1. This CDR3 has 15 residues. Germline CDR1 is KGHDR and CDR2 is SFDVKD. V gave up 3 bases and J gave up 2 bases; unmatched junction bases: 3. The CDR3 loop is CATSDRGTGNYGYTF. CDR3 nucleotides: TGTGCCACCAGTGATAGGGGGACAGGGAACTATGGCTACACCTTC.

This clonotype was observed at least ten times. The J gene is TRBJ2-7, the V gene TRBV7-9, with D tentatively TRBD2 (6 bases). This CDR3 has 17 residues. V was pared by 8 bases and J by 1 base, with 24 bases between. Germline lookup yields CDR1 SEHNR and CDR2 FQNEAQ (reference sequence). The CDR3 loop is CASAAAGRTGWSYEQYF. DNA for the CDR3: TGTGCCAGCGCGGCTGCGGGGCGGACGGGATGGTCCTACGAGCAGTACTTC.

This clonotype has a count of ten or more. The chain couples TRBV7-9 to TRBJ1-4; TRBD1 agrees at 7 bases. The CDR3 consists of 16 residues. The V gene end was trimmed by 6 bases and the J gene end by 6 bases; junction bases not matched to a gene: 13. Germline loops: CDR1 SEHNR, CDR2 FQNEAQ (reference sequence). The CDR3 here is CASSRSGTVLHEKLFF. The CDR3 nucleotides read TGTGCCAGCAGTCGTTCCGGGACAGTGCTGCATGAAAAACTGTTTTTT.

This clonotype has a count of ten or more. The chain has TRBV28 and TRBJ1-1, with no clear D. Germline CDR1 and CDR2: MDHEN and SYDVKM. This CDR3 spans 12 amino acids. Trimming took 2 bases from V and 1 from J, leaving 2 bases between them. The CDR3 region has the DNA TGTGCCAGCAGTTTACGGAACACTGAAGCTTTCTTT. Its protein is CASSLRNTEAFF.

This clonotype was detected many times. J is TRBJ1-5 and V is TRBV10-3; D perhaps matches TRBD1 (5 bases). Germline lookup yields CDR1 ENHRY and CDR2 SYGVKD. Trimming stripped 0 bases from V and 2 bases from J, with 11 bases between. The CDR3 contains 16 residues. The CDR3 sequence: CAISESGGFGNQPQHF. DNA for the CDR3: TGTGCCATCAGTGAGTCTGGGGGGTTCGGCAATCAGCCCCAGCATTTT.

This clonotype was recorded many times. This sequence joins TRBV6-1 and TRBJ1-5; possibly TRBD1 for D (6 bases). The CDR3 sequence is 16 residues long. Germline values: CDR1 MNHNS, CDR2 SASEGT. V was trimmed by 6 bases and J by 1 base, leaving 16 bases between them. The CDR3 reads CASSLDRFQSNQPQHF. CDR3 bases: TGTGCCAGCAGCCTAGACAGGTTTCAGAGCAATCAGCCCCAGCATTTT.

This clonotype was seen repeatedly, ten times or more. The V gene is TRBV28, the J gene TRBJ2-7; D may match TRBD1 or TRBD2 (6 bases each). The V gene's germline CDR1 is MDHEN and CDR2 SYDVKM. The CDR3 length is 15 residues. V lost 2 bases and J 2 bases, leaving 13 bases between the germline ends. The CDR3 DNA reads as TGTGCCAGCAGTTTACCGGGGGCAACCCCCTACGAGCAGTACTTC. Translation gives CASSLPGATPYEQYF. Full variable domain (remainder filled in from reference TRBV28 and TRBJ2-7): DVKVTQSSRYLVKRTGEKVFLECVQDMDHENMFWYRQDPGLGLRLIYFSYDVKMKEKGDIPEGYSVSREKKERFSLILESASTNQTSMYLCASSLPGATPYEQYFGPGTRLTVT.

Ten or more counts support this clonotype. The chain uses TRBV30 and TRBJ1-2; D not resolved. The germline V gene encodes CDR1 GTSNPN and CDR2 SVGIG (reference sequence). Trimming stripped 0 bases from V and 7 bases from J, with 15 bases between. This CDR3 is built from 14 residues. The CDR3 nucleotides are TGTGCCTGGAGTGTAAACATCGATGATGGTGGCTACACCTTC. This gives the protein CAWSVNIDDGGYTF. The whole variable domain, remainder taken from reference TRBV30 and TRBJ1-2, is SQTIHQWPATLVQPVGSPLSLECTVEGTSNPNLYWYRQAAGRGLQLLFYSVGIGQISSEVPQNLSASRPQDRQFILSSKKLLLSDSGFYLCAWSVNIDDGGYTFGSGTRLTVV.

The rearrangement uses TRBV4-1 and TRBJ2-3, with a weak D call TRBD2 (6 bases). The CDR3 totals 15 residues. The germline V and J ends were trimmed by 1 base and 4 bases, with 12 bases remaining between them. The V gene's germline CDR1 is MGHRA and CDR2 YSYEKL. The DNA of the CDR3 is TGCGCCAGCAGCCAAGCGGGAGCTAACTCAGATACGCAGTATTTT. It translates to CASSQAGANSDTQYF.

The J gene is TRBJ2-5, the V gene TRBV5-1; TRBD2 aligns across 13 bases. This CDR3 is 17 amino acids long. V lost 3 bases to trimming and J lost 5 bases; unmatched junction nucleotides: 10. Per germline, CDR1 SGHRS and CDR2 YFSETQ. Here the CDR3 reads CASSSIRTSGRKETQYF. CDR3 DNA sequence: TGCGCCAGCAGCTCCATAAGGACTAGCGGGAGAAAGGAGACCCAGTACTTC.

The chain carries TRBV7-2 and TRBJ2-2, with TRBD1 matching 9 bases. This CDR3 is built from 16 residues. Germline CDR1 SGHTA, CDR2 FQGNSA. The V and J ends lost 6 bases and 2 bases, in that order; junction bases with no gene match: 7. CDR3 DNA sequence: TGTGCCAGCAGGCGTCCGGGACAGGGAAACACCGGGGAGCTGTTTTTT. It codes for CASRRPGQGNTGELFF.

This clonotype was seen repeatedly, ten times or more. The chain couples TRBV20-1 to TRBJ2-3; 9 bases line up with TRBD2. Germline V CDR1 and CDR2: DFQATT, SNEGSKA (reference sequence). This CDR3 comprises 14 residues. The V gene end was trimmed by 7 bases and the J gene end by 4 bases; junction bases not matched to a gene: 9. For the CDR3, the DNA is TGCAGTGACCCGGTAGCGGGAGATTCAGATACGCAGTATTTT. Encoded protein: CSDPVAGDSDTQYF.

This clonotype was counted many times. The rearrangement uses TRBV20-1 and TRBJ2-1, with 11 bases aligning to TRBD2. Trimming cost V 3 bases and J 14 bases; bases outside gene matches: 9. The V gene's germline CDR1 is DFQATT and CDR2 SNEGSKA (reference sequence). This CDR3 comprises 13 residues. CDR3 residues: CSASPGTSGGEFF. In DNA form, the CDR3 reads TGCAGTGCTAGTCCCGGGACTAGCGGAGGGGAGTTCTTC.

This clonotype appeared many times. The chain couples TRBV11-2 to TRBJ2-7; D gene unclear. Germline V gene data show CDR1 as SGHAT and CDR2 as FQNNGV. Trimming removed 5 bases from V and 4 bases from J, with 15 bases in between. CDR3 length equals 14 residues. This chain's CDR3 is CASSHGRRRYEQYF. In nucleotides, the CDR3 is TGTGCCAGCAGCCACGGACGAAGAAGGTACGAGCAGTACTTC.

This rearrangement joins TRBV10-2 to TRBJ2-7; TRBD2 matches 8 bases. The junction had 12 bases not matched to a gene; V was cut back by 5 bases and J by 0 bases. The germline V gene has CDR1 WSHSY and CDR2 SAAADI. This CDR3 is built from 17 residues. For the CDR3, the DNA is TGCGCCAGCAGTCCCAGGGGACCTACTAGCGGCTCCTACGAGCAGTACTTC. Protein product: CASSPRGPTSGSYEQYF.

V and J are TRBV19 and TRBJ1-5; tentative D call: TRBD1 (6 bases). Germline values: CDR1 LNHDA, CDR2 SQIVND (reference sequence). The CDR3 is made up of 19 amino acids. V was shortened by 3 bases and J by 0 bases, with 21 bases between the two germline ends. CDR3 residues: CASSIGPRTASYSNQPQHF. In DNA, the CDR3 is TGTGCCAGTAGTATTGGACCCCGGACAGCTTCCTATAGCAATCAGCCCCAGCATTTT.

This clonotype was seen ten or more times. One end of the junction varies from germline; a read error may be responsible. The CDR3 loop reads CASSLSGQSKDTQYF. The CDR3, as DNA: TGTGCCAGCAGCTTGTCGGGACAGAGCAAAGATACGCAGTATTTT. The rearrangement links TRBV7-3 to TRBJ2-3; 7 nucleotides align to TRBD1. Germline loops: CDR1 SGHTA, CDR2 FQGTGA. The CDR3 runs 15 residues.

This clonotype was seen ten or more times. The V call is TRBV19, the J call TRBJ2-7; 7 bases line up with TRBD2. CDR1 LNHDA and CDR2 SQIVND come from the germline V gene (reference sequence). J was trimmed by 2 bases and V by 5 bases; bases with no gene match: 12. The CDR3 is 16 amino acids. The CDR3 protein is CASSFSSGSGAYEQYF. CDR3 nucleotides: TGTGCCAGTAGTTTCTCTAGCGGCTCGGGGGCCTACGAGCAGTACTTC.

In its sample, this clonotype was seen many times. V gene TRBV11-3 combines with J gene TRBJ1-5; D gene ambiguous. Germline V gives CDR1 SGHNT, CDR2 YENEEA. Deletions cut 5 bases from V and 7 bases from J, with 12 bases between. There are 13 residues in the CDR3. CDR3 sequence reads: CASSLYRGQPQHF. The CDR3 DNA reads TGTGCCAGCAGCCTCTATAGAGGGCAGCCCCAGCATTTT.

The sample holds many counts of this clonotype. This sequence joins TRBV6-1 and TRBJ2-5; 11 bases line up with TRBD1. With V trimmed by 4 bases and J by 4 bases, 8 bases remained unmatched. Germline CDR1 and CDR2: MNHNS and SASEGT. CDR3 length equals 16 residues. CDR3 in amino acids: CASSGRTGGILETQYF. CDR3 DNA: TGTGCCAGCAGTGGCCGGACAGGGGGCATTTTAGAGACCCAGTACTTC.

This clonotype has at least ten counts. The chain couples TRBV11-3 to TRBJ2-2; D gene uncertain. Trimming removed 2 bases at V and 6 bases at J, with 10 bases between. This CDR3 is 14 amino acids long. Germline V lookup: CDR1 SGHNT, CDR2 YENEEA. DNA for the CDR3: TGTGCCAGCAGCTTAAACCTATTGGCCGGGGAGCTGTTTTTT. It is translated as CASSLNLLAGELFF. Looking up the rest from reference TRBV11-3 and TRBJ2-2 gives the full variable domain: EAGVVQSPRYKIIEKKQPVAFWCNPISGHNTLYWYLQNLGQGPELLIRYENEEAVDDSQLPKDRFSAERLKGVDSTLKIQPAELGDSAVYLCASSLNLLAGELFFGEGSRLTVL.

In regard to this clonotype: This may be a read error: a much more frequent sequence differs by one nucleotide. The V and J genes are TRBV4-2 and TRBJ2-5; D is uncertain. The CDR3 is made up of 13 amino acids. Per germline, CDR1 LGHNA and CDR2 YNFKEQ. Trimming removed 1 base at V and 4 bases at J, with 7 bases between. Written as DNA, the CDR3 is TGTGCCAGCAGCCAAGGATGGGGAGAGACCCAGTACTTC. Protein: CASSQGWGETQYF.

The chain is built from TRBV4-1 and TRBJ2-3; 12 bases are a match to TRBD1. The CDR3 has 18 residues. The J segment lost 4 bases and the V segment lost 4 bases, leaving 12 bases of the junction unmatched. Germline V gene lookup returns CDR1 MGHRA and CDR2 YSYEKL. CDR3 in DNA: TGCGCCAGCAGCCGAGTAGCCGGGACAGGGGGCAGGTCAGATACGCAGTATTTT. Translating it yields CASSRVAGTGGRSDTQYF.

The count of this clonotype is one. This likely reflects a read error, since a far larger clone is one base away. V and J are TRBV27 and TRBJ1-1; 8 positions agree with TRBD1. V gave up 3 bases and J gave up 1 base; unmatched junction bases: 1. The CDR3 is made up of 14 amino acids. Per germline, CDR1 MNHEY and CDR2 SMNVEV (reference sequence). The CDR3 nucleotides are TGTGCCAGCAGTTTCAGGGGGCGGAACACTGAAGCTTTCTTT. Its protein product is CASSFRGRNTEAFF.